One sample yielded the 19 T cell receptor beta chains listed below, sequenced in a study of T cell responses to AZD1222 COVID-19 vaccine (dated by TCRdb to the early 2020s). The method behind the library was the immunoSEQ multiplex PCR assay. TCRdb took this table from immuneACCESS and kept in-frame rearrangements with V and J called. Such tables lack part of the clones; where checked against another copy, unresolved V genes explain under half of the gap, and the rest is unexplained. The sample contains about 99,000 clones, approximately 90% of them found a single time. The ten largest clonotypes hold about 8.3% of the sample. The time point label corresponds to: about 28 days (+/-7) after the second vaccine dose. The input for sequencing was peripheral blood, taken 28 days after the second AZD1222 dose. The receptors were gathered from an adult who received the AZD1222 COVID-19 vaccine.

The V gene is TRBV5-1, the J gene TRBJ2-1, with TRBD2 matching 10 bases. Germline V gene lookup returns CDR1 SGHRS and CDR2 YFSETQ. The V and J ends lost 4 bases and 5 bases, in that order; junction bases with no gene match: 6. The CDR3 is 15 residues long. Here the CDR3 reads CASSAGTSDDNEQFF. The DNA for the CDR3 is TGCGCCAGCAGCGCCGGGACTAGCGACGACAATGAGCAGTTCTTC.

This chain links TRBV9 with TRBJ2-3; D is tentatively TRBD1 or TRBD2 (6 bases each). V shed 4 bases and J shed 4 bases, with 19 bases lying between them. Germline lookup yields CDR1 SGDLS and CDR2 YYNGEE. This CDR3 contains 16 residues. The CDR3 loop is CASSLGPTGAADTQYF. The CDR3 region has the DNA TGTGCCAGCAGCCTAGGGCCAACGGGGGCGGCAGATACGCAGTATTTT.

In its sample, this clone was seen a few times. The chain has TRBV7-2 and TRBJ1-5; D uncertain. The CDR3 has 14 amino acids. The ends were cut back, 2 bases at V and 3 bases at J, with 8 bases in the middle. Germline CDR1 and CDR2: SGHTA and FQGNSA. DNA of the CDR3: TGTGCCAGCAGCTTATCCCCGACCAATCAGCCCCAGCATTTT. It is translated as CASSLSPTNQPQHF.

The V gene is TRBV2, the J gene TRBJ1-1; 7 positions match TRBD1. This CDR3 has 14 amino acids. Germline CDR1 is SNHLY and CDR2 is FYNNEI. V was clipped by 7 bases and J by 4 bases; unmatched bases: 9. CDR3 sequence reads: CASTLTGRTTEAFF. The CDR3 DNA reads TGTGCCAGCACCTTGACAGGGAGGACCACTGAAGCTTTCTTT.

This chain links TRBV5-5 with TRBJ2-7; no firm D call. The V end lost 3 bases, the J end lost 4 bases, and 14 bases lay between the germline ends. Germline assignment: CDR1 SGHKS and CDR2 YYEKEE (reference sequence). This CDR3 has 14 residues. In DNA form, the CDR3 reads TGTGCCAGCAGCTCTCCCCGGAGTGGGTACGAGCAGTACTTC. It is translated as CASSSPRSGYEQYF.

The chain's CDR3 is CASSPRTDNYGYTF. CDR3 sequence (DNA): TGTGCCAGCAGCCCCCGGACAGATAACTATGGCTACACCTTC. This rearrangement joins TRBV11-2 to TRBJ1-2; TRBD1 might be the D (6 bases). The V end was cut by 5 bases, the J end by 1 base, with 11 bases between. The CDR3 covers 14 residues. The germline CDR1 and CDR2 sequences are SGHAT and FQNNGV.

The V call is TRBV5-1, the J call TRBJ2-2; TRBD2 agrees at 7 bases. The junction had 2 bases not matched to a gene; V was cut back by 2 bases and J by 1 base. The CDR3 extends over 15 amino acids. Germline lookup yields CDR1 SGHRS and CDR2 YFSETQ. The CDR3 protein is CASSFRGVNTGELFF. CDR3 DNA: TGCGCCAGCAGCTTTCGGGGGGTGAACACCGGGGAGCTGTTTTTT.

The chain links TRBV3-1 (or the pseudogene TRBV3-2) to TRBJ2-7; D is unclear. Between the trimmed V and J ends, which lost 1 base and 1 base, there was a span of 8 bases. The CDR3 contains 14 residues. CDR1 LGHDT and CDR2 YNNKEL come from the germline V gene (reference sequence). The CDR3 is CASSQGAASYEQYF. CDR3 nucleotide sequence: TGTGCCAGCAGCCAAGGGGCGGCTTCCTACGAGCAGTACTTC.

This sequence joins TRBV5-8 and TRBJ2-7; TRBD2 matches 10 bases. The germline gives CDR1 SGHTS, CDR2 YDEGEE. This CDR3 has 14 residues. With 4 bases clipped from V and 6 bases from J, the junction kept 7 bases outside the gene matches. CDR3 protein: CASSMWGTSAEQYF. The DNA for the CDR3 is TGTGCCAGCAGCATGTGGGGGACTAGCGCCGAGCAGTACTTC.

Concerning this clone itself: The same CDR3 also results from other DNA sequences found in this sample. The J gene is TRBJ2-2, the V gene TRBV7-2; D is ambiguous. The CDR3 runs 11 residues. Deletions cut 1 base from V and 8 bases from J, with 2 bases between. Germline lookup yields CDR1 SGHTA and CDR2 FQGNSA. The CDR3 region is CASSLVGELFF. In nucleotides, the CDR3 is TGTGCCAGCAGCTTAGTTGGGGAGCTGTTTTTT.

V usage is TRBV5-1 and J usage is TRBJ2-3, with 7 nucleotides matching TRBD2. Germline lookup yields CDR1 SGHRS and CDR2 YFSETQ. The CDR3 sequence is 16 residues long. V lost 0 bases to trimming and J lost 2 bases; unmatched junction nucleotides: 6. Written as DNA, the CDR3 is TGCGCCAGCAGCTTGGCCTTGCGGGAGACCACAGATACGCAGTATTTT. It encodes CASSLALRETTDTQYF. The entire variable domain, with the rest obtained from reference TRBV5-1 and TRBJ2-3, is as follows: KAGVTQTPRYLIKTRGQQVTLSCSPISGHRSVSWYQQTPGQGLQFLFEYFSETQRNKGNFPGRFSGRQFSNSRSEMNVSTLELGDSALYLCASSLALRETTDTQYFGPGTRLTVL.

The chain joins TRBV28 to TRBJ2-7; D uncertain. V lost 8 bases and J lost 3, with 20 bases in between. This CDR3 contains 15 residues. Germline V gene data show CDR1 as MDHEN and CDR2 as SYDVKM. The chain's CDR3 is CASVPRTVRLYEQYF. The DNA for the CDR3 is TGTGCCAGCGTCCCCCGGACGGTCAGGCTCTACGAGCAGTACTTC.

The chain joins TRBV2 to TRBJ1-5; possibly TRBD1 for D (6 bases). The CDR3 sequence is 14 residues long. The V and J ends lost 3 bases and 4 bases respectively, with 10 bases between them. Germline V gives CDR1 SNHLY, CDR2 FYNNEI. The CDR3 sequence is CASSEGDTNQPQHF. The CDR3 DNA is TGTGCCAGCAGTGAGGGGGACACTAATCAGCCCCAGCATTTT.

This rearrangement joins TRBV2 to TRBJ2-1; no reliable D call. The CDR3 is made up of 10 amino acids. CDR1 and CDR2 from the germline V gene are SNHLY and FYNNEI. V was trimmed by 9 bases and J by 7 bases, leaving 7 bases between them. The DNA of the CDR3 is TGTGCCAGTAGTAGGAATGAGCAGTTCTTC. Its protein is CASSRNEQFF.

The chain employs TRBV6-6 and TRBJ1-2, with D maybe TRBD1 (5 bases). V lost 6 bases and J 6 bases, leaving 11 bases between the germline ends. CDR1 is MNHNY, CDR2 SVGAGI, per germline (reference sequence). The CDR3 extends over 12 amino acids. CDR3 loop: CASSSGLDGYTF. CDR3 bases: TGTGCCAGCAGCTCAGGGTTAGATGGCTACACCTTC.

The chain combines TRBV2 with TRBJ2-3, with D perhaps matching TRBD2 (6 bases). CDR3 size: 16 residues. Looked up from germline, CDR1 is SNHLY and CDR2 is FYNNEI. V was clipped by 6 bases and J by 1 base, with 17 bases between them. The CDR3 DNA reads TGTGCCAGCAGGTTTGCGGGTTGGGGGGGCACAGATACGCAGTATTTT. Its protein is CASRFAGWGGTDTQYF.

The V and J genes are TRBV28 and TRBJ2-2; D is unclear. The germline V and J ends were trimmed by 4 bases and 0 bases, with 15 bases remaining between them. CDR3 length: 17 amino acids. CDR1 is MDHEN and CDR2 is SYDVKM in the germline V gene. The CDR3: CASSYLGASSNTGELFF. The CDR3 nucleotides are TGTGCCAGCAGTTACCTCGGTGCGTCATCGAACACCGGGGAGCTGTTTTTT.

This sequence joins TRBV19 and TRBJ2-7; D is ambiguous. Germline values: CDR1 LNHDA, CDR2 SQIVND (reference sequence). This CDR3 has 14 amino acids. V was trimmed by 3 bases and J by 3 bases, leaving 12 bases between them. CDR3 nucleotides: TGTGCCAGTAGTATTGGTTTGGGTAGCTACGAGCAGTACTTC. Protein: CASSIGLGSYEQYF.

V usage is TRBV4-3 and J usage is TRBJ2-2; TRBD1 matches 10 bases. CDR1 and CDR2 from the germline V gene are LGHNA and YSLEER. This CDR3 contains 15 residues. V trimming: 1 base; J trimming: 8 bases; junction bases outside the gene matches: 4. CDR3 nucleotide sequence: TGCGCCAGCAGCCAAGGGGACAGGGGTGCGGGGGAGCTGTTTTTT. Translation: CASSQGDRGAGELFF.